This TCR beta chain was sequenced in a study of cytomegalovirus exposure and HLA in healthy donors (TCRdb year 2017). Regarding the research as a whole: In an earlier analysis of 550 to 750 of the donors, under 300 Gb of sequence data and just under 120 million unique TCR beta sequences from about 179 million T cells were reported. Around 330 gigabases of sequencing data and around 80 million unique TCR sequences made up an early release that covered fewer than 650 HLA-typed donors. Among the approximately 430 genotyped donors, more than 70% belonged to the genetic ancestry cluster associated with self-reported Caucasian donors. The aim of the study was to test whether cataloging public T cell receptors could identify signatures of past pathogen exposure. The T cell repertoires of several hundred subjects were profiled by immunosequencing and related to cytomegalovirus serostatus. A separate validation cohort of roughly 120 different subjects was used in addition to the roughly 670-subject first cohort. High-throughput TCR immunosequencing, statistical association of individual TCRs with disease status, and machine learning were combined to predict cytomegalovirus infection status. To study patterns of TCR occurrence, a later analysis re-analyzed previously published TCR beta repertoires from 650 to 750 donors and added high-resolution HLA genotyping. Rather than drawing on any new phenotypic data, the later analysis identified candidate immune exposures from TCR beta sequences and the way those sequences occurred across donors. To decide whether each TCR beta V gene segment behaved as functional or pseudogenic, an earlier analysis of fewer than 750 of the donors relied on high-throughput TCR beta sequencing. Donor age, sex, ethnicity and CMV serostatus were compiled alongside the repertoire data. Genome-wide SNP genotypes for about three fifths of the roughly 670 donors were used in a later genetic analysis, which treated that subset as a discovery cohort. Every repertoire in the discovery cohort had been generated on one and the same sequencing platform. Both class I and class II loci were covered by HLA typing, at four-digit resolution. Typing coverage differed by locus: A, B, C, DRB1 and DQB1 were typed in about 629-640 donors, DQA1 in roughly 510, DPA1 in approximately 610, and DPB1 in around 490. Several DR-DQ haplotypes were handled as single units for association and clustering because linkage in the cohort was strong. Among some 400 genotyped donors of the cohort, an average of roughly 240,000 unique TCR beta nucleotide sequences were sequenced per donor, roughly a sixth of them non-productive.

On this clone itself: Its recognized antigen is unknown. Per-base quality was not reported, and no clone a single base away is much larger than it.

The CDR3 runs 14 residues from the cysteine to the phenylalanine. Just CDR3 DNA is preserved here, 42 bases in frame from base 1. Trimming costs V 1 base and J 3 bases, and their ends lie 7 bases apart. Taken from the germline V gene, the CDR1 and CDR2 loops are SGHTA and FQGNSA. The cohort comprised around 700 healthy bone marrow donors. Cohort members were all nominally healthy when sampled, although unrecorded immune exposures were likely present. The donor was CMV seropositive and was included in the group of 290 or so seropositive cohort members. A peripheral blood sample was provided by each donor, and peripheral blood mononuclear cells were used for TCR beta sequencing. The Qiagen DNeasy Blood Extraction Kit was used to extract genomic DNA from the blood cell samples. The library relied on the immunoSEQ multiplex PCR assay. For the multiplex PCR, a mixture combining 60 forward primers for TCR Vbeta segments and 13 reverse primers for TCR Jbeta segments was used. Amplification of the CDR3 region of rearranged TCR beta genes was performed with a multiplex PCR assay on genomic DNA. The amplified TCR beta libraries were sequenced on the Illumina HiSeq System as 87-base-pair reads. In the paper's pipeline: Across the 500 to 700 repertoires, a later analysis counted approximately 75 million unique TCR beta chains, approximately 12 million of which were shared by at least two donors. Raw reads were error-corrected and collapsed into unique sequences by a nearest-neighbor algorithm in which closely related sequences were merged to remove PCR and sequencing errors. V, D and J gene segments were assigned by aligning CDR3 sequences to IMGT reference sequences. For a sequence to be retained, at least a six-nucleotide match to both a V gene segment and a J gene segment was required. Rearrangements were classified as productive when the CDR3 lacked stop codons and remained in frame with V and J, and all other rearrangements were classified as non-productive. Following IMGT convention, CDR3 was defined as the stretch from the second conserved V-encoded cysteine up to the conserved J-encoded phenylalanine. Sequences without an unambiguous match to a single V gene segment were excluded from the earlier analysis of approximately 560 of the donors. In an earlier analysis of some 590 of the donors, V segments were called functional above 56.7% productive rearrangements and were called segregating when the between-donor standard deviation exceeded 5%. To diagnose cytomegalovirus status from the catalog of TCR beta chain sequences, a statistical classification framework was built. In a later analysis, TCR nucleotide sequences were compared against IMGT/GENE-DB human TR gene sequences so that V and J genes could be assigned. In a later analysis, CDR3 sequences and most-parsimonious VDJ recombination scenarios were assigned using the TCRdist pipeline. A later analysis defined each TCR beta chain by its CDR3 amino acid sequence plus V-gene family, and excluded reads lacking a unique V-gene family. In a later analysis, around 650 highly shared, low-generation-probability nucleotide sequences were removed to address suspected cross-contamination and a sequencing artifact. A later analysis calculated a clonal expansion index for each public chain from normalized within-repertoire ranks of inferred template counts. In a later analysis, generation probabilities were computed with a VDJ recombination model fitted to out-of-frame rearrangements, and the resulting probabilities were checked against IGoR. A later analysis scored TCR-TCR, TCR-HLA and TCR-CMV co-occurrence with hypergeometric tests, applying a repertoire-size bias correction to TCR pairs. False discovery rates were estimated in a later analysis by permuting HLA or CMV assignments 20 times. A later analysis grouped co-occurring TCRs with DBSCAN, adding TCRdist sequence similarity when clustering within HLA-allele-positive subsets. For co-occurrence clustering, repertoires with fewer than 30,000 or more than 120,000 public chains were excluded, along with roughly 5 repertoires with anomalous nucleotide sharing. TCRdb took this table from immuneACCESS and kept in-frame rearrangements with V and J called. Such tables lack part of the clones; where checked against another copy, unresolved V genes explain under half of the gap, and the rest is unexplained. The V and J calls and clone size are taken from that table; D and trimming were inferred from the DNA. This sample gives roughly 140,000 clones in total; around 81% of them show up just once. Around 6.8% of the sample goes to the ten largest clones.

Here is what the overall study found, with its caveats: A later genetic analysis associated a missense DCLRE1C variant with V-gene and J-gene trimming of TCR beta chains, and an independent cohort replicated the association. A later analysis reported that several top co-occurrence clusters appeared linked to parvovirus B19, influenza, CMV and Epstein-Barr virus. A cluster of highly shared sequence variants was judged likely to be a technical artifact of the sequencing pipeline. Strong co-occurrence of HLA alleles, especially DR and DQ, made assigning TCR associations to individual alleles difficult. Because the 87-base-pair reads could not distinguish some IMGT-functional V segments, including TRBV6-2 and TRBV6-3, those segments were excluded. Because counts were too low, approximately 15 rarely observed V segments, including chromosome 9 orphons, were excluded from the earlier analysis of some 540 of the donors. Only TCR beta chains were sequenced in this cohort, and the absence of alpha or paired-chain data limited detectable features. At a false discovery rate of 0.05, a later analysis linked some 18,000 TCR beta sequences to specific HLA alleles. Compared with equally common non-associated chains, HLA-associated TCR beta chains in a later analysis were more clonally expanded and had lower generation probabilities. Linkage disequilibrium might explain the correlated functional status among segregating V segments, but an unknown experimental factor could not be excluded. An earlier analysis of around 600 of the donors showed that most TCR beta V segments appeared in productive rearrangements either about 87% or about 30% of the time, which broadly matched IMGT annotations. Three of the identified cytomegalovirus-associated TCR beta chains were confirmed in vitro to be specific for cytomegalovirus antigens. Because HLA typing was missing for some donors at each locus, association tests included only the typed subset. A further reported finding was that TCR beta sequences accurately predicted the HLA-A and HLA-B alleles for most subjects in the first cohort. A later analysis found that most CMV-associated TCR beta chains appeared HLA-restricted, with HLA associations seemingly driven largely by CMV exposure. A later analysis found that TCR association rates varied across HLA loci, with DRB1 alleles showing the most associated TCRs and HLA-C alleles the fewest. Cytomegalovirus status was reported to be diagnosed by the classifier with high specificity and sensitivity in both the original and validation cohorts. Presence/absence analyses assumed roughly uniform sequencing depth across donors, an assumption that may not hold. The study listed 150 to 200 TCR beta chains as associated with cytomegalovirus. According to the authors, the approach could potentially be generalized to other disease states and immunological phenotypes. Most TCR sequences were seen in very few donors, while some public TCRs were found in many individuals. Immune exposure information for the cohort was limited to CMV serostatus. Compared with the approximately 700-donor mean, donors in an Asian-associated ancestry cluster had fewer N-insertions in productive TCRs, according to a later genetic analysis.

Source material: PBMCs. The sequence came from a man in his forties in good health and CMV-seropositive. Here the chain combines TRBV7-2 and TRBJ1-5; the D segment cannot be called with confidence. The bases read TGTGCCAGCAGCTTAGTACAGTTCAATCAGCCCCAGCATTTT. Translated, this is CASSLVQFNQPQHF. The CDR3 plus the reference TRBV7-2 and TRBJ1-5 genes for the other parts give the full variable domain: GAGVSQSPSNKVTEKGKDVELRCDPISGHTALYWYRQSLGQGLEFLIYFQGNSAPDKSGLPSDRFSAERTGGSVSTLTIQRTQQEDSAVYLCASSLVQFNQPQHFGDGTRLSIL.